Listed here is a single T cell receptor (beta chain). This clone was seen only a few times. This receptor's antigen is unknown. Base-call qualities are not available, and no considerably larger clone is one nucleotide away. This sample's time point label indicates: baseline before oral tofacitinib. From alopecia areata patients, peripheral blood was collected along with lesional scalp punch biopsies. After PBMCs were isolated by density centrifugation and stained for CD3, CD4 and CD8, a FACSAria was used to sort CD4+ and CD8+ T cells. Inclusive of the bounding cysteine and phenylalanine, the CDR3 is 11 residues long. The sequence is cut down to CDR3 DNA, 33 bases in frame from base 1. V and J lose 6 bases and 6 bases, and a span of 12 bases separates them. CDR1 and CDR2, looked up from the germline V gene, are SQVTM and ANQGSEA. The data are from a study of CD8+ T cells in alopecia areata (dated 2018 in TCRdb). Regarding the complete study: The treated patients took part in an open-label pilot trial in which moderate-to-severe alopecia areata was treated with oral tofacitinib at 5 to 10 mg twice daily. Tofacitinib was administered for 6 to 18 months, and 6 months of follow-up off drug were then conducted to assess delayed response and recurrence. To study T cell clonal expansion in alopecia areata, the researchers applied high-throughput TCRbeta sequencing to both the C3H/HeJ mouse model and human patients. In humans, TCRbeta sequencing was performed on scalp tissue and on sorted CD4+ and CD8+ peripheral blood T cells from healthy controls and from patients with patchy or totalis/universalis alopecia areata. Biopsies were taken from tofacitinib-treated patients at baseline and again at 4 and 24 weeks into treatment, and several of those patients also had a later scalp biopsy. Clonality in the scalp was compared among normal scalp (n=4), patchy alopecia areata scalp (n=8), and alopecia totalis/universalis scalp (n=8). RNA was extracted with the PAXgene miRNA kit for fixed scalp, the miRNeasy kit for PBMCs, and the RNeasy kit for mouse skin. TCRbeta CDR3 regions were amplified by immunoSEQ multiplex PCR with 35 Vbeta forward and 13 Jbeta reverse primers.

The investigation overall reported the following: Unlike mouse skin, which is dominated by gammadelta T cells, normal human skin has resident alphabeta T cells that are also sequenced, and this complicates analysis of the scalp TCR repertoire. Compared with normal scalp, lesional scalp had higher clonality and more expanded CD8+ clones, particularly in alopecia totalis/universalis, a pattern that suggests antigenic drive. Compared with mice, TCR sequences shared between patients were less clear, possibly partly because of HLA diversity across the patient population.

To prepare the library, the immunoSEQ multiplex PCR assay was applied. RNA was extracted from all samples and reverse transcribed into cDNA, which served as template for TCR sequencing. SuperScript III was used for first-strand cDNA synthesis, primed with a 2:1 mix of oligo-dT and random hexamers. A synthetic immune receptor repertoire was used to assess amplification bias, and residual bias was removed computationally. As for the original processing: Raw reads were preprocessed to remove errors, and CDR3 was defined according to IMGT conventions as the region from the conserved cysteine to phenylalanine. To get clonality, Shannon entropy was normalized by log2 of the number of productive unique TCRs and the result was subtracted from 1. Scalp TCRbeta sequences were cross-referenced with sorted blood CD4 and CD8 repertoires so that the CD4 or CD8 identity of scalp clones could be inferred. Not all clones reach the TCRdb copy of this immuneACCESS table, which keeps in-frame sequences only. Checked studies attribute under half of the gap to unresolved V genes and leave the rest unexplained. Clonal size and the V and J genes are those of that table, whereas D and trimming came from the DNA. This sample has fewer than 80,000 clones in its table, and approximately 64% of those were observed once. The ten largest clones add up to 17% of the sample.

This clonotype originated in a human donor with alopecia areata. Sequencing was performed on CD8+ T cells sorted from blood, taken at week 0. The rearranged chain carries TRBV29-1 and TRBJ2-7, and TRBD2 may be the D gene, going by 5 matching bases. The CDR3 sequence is CSVADWGEQYF. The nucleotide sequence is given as TGCAGCGTGGCGGACTGGGGCGAGCAGTACTTC.